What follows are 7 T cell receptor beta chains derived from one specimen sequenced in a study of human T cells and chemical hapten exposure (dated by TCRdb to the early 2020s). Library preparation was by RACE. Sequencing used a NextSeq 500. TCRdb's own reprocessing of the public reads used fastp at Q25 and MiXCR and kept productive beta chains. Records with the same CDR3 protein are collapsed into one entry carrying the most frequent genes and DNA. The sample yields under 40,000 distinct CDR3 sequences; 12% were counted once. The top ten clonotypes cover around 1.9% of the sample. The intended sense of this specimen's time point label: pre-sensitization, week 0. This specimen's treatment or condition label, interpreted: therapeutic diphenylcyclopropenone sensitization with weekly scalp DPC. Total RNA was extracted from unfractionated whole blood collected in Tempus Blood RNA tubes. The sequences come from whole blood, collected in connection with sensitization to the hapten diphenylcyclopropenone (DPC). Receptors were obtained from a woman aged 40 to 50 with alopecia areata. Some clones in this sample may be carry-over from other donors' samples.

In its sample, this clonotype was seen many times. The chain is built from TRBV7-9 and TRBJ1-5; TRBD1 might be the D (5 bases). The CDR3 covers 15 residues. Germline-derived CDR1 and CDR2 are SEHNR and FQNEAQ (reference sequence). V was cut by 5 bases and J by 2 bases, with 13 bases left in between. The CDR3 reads CASSPGGEGNQPQHF. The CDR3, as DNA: TGTGCCAGCAGCCCCGGGGGGGAGGGCAATCAGCCCCAGCATTTT.

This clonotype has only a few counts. Here the CDR3 reads CATSRQQGARPQHF. The CDR3, as DNA: TGTGCCACCAGCCGTCAACAGGGGGCGCGGCCCCAGCATTTT. The chain recombines TRBV15 with TRBJ1-5; 9 nucleotides align to TRBD1. V lost 5 bases and J lost 9; bases outside the gene matches: 8. The germline gives CDR1 LNHNV, CDR2 YYDKDF (reference sequence). The CDR3 has 14 amino acids.

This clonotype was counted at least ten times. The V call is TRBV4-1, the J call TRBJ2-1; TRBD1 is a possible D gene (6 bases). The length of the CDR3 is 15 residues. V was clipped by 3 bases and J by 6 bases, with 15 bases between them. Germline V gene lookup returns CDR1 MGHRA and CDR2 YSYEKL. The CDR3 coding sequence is TGCGCCAGCAGCCAGGGGGTAAACAGGGCCAATGAGCAGTTCTTC. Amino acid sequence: CASSQGVNRANEQFF.

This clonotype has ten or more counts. CDR3: CASSLYRSGANVLTF. Here the CDR3 DNA reads TGTGCCAGCAGTCTCTATCGCTCTGGGGCCAACGTCCTGACTTTC. The V and J genes are TRBV12-3 or TRBV12-4 and TRBJ2-6; D is undetermined. This CDR3 spans 15 amino acids. V lost 5 bases, J lost 0 bases, and 8 bases lay in between.

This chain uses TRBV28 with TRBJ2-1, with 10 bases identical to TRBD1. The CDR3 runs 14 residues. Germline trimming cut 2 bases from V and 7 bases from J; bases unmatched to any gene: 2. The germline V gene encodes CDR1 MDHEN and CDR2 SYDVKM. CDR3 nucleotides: TGTGCCAGCAGTTTAGGGACAGGGGTGAATGAGCAGTTCTTC. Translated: CASSLGTGVNEQFF.

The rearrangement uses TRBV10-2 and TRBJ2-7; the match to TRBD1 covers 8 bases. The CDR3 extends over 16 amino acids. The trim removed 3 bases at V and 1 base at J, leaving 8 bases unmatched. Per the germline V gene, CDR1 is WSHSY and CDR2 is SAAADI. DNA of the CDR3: TGCGCCAGCAGTGACCCAGGACAGGGTAGGTCCTACGAGCAGTACTTC. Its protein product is CASSDPGQGRSYEQYF.

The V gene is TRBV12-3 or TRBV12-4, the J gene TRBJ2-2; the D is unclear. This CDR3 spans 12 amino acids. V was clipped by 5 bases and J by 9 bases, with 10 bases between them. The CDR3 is CASSLRRRELFF. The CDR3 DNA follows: TGTGCCAGCAGTCTAAGGCGCCGGGAGCTGTTTTTT.